Below, 9 T cell receptor beta chains from the same sample are listed, as sequenced in a study of T cell responses to AZD1222 COVID-19 vaccine. TCRdb's table, derived via immunoSEQ multiplex PCR, lists solely in-frame clones and lacks some. Altogether about 160,000 clones are present, about 92% being singletons, with the ten largest covering about 0.9%. Sequencing used peripheral blood, obtained on day 0 of AZD1222 vaccination. These receptor sequences come from an adult in good health.

The chain carries TRBV19 and TRBJ1-5; D gene ambiguous. The V gene lost 2 bases and the J gene lost 6 bases, with 11 bases spanning the gap. CDR3 length: 14 amino acids. Germline V CDR1 and CDR2: LNHDA, SQIVND (reference sequence). The DNA of the CDR3 is TGTGCCAGTAGTATATATGGGGTAAGTCAGCCCCAGCATTTT. It encodes CASSIYGVSQPQHF.

The chain recombines TRBV6-4 with TRBJ1-1; 8 bases are shared with TRBD1. The germline gives CDR1 MRHNA, CDR2 SNTAGT. CDR3 length: 14 residues. The junction had 10 bases not matched to a gene; V was cut back by 11 bases and J by 2 bases. The CDR3 here is CAGDRGRFNTEAFF. CDR3 sequence (DNA): TGTGCCGGAGACAGGGGACGATTTAACACTGAAGCTTTCTTT.

The genes are TRBV5-6 and TRBJ2-7; 7 nucleotides match TRBD2. The trim removed 1 base at V and 0 bases at J, leaving 7 bases unmatched. Germline CDR1 and CDR2: SGHDT and YYEEEE. The CDR3 sequence is 16 residues long. CDR3 residues: CASSLIAGVISYEQYF. In DNA, the CDR3 is TGTGCCAGCAGCTTGATCGCGGGGGTTATCTCCTACGAGCAGTACTTC.

CDR3 amino acids: CASSSTGFETGNTIYF. The DNA for the CDR3 is TGTGCCAGCAGCTCGACAGGGTTTGAGACTGGAAACACCATATATTTT. The gene calls are TRBV5-6 and TRBJ1-3, with 7 bases that match TRBD1. V trimming: 3 bases; J trimming: 2 bases; junction bases outside the gene matches: 8. This CDR3 comprises 16 residues. In germline, CDR1 is SGHDT, CDR2 YYEEEE.

The J gene is TRBJ1-1, the V gene TRBV5-1; possible D gene TRBD1, 6 bases. From germline, CDR1 is SGHRS and CDR2 YFSETQ. The V and J ends lost 4 bases and 3 bases respectively, with 10 bases between them. The CDR3 extends over 13 amino acids. CDR3 nucleotides: TGCGCCAGCAGCCCCAGGGGTGACACTGAAGCTTTCTTT. Translating gives CASSPRGDTEAFF.

This chain joins TRBV19 and TRBJ2-1, with D perhaps being TRBD1 or TRBD2 (5 bases each). The length of the CDR3 is 14 residues. Per the germline V gene, CDR1 is LNHDA and CDR2 is SQIVND (reference sequence). With 1 base removed from V and 7 bases from J, the gap between germline ends came to 11 bases. Here the CDR3 DNA reads TGTGCCAGTAGTATAGTCGGGACGGAAAATGAGCAGTTCTTC. It yields the protein CASSIVGTENEQFF.

The chain joins TRBV2 to TRBJ2-7; D is unresolved. The CDR3 is 14 residues long. V was shortened by 2 bases and J by 2 bases, with 10 bases between the two germline ends. The germline gives CDR1 SNHLY, CDR2 FYNNEI. The CDR3 region is CASSETADTYEQYF. CDR3 nucleotide sequence: TGTGCCAGCAGTGAAACGGCGGATACCTACGAGCAGTACTTC.

The genes are TRBV6-5 and TRBJ2-7; unclear D gene. The V end was cut by 6 bases, the J end by 5 bases, with 8 bases between. The CDR3 covers 11 residues. CDR1 is MNHEY, CDR2 SVGAGI, per germline. The CDR3 loop is CASRIVDEQYF. CDR3 nucleotide sequence: TGTGCCAGCAGGATCGTTGACGAGCAGTACTTC.

The chain has TRBV28 and TRBJ1-4, with 7 bases lining up with TRBD1. Germline V CDR1 and CDR2: MDHEN, SYDVKM. CDR3 length: 14 residues. V gave up 4 bases and J gave up 6 bases; unmatched junction bases: 5. CDR3 protein: CASSSRGGHEKLFF. The DNA for the CDR3 is TGTGCCAGCAGTTCCAGGGGGGGGCATGAAAAACTGTTTTTT.